A single sample is the source of the 10 T cell receptor beta chains below, sequenced in a study of CD8+ T cells in alopecia areata (dated by TCRdb to between 2018 and 2020). Library preparation employed the immunoSEQ multiplex PCR assay. For TCR sequencing, RNA was extracted from every sample and reverse transcribed into cDNA to serve as template. TCRdb obtained this table from immuneACCESS and retained in-frame rearrangements with V and J assigned. These tables miss some clones; where compared with another copy, unresolved V genes account for less than half of the shortfall, and the remainder is unexplained. Across this sample there are about 150,000 clones, with about 50% seen only once. The ten largest clones add up to roughly a fifth of the sample. Interpreted using the paper, the time point label stands for: baseline before oral tofacitinib. The starting material was CD8+ T cells sorted from blood, obtained at week 0. The receptor source for this set is a human donor with alopecia areata.

The V and J genes are TRBV30 and TRBJ1-1; D remains unclear. Trimming removed 4 bases at V and 1 base at J, with 4 bases between. CDR3 length: 11 amino acids. CDR1 GTSNPN and CDR2 SVGIG come from the germline V gene (reference sequence). CDR3 coding DNA: TGTGCCTGGACGACGAACACTGAAGCTTTCTTT. It codes for CAWTTNTEAFF.

This clone was seen only once. This chain connects TRBV13 to TRBJ1-6; unclear D gene. The CDR3 sequence is 12 residues long. V was shortened by 1 base and J by 7 bases, with 2 bases between the two germline ends. The V gene's germline CDR1 is PRHDT and CDR2 FYEKMQ (reference sequence). The CDR3 sequence is CASSLENSPLHF. CDR3 DNA sequence: TGTGCCAGCAGCTTAGAGAATTCACCCCTCCACTTT. The full variable domain, its missing parts supplied by reference TRBV13 and TRBJ1-6, is AAGVIQSPRHLIKEKRETATLKCYPIPRHDTVYWYQQGPGQDPQFLISFYEKMQSDKGSIPDRFSAQQFSDYHSELNMSSLELGDSALYFCASSLENSPLHFGNGTRLTVT.

The rearrangement uses TRBV5-1 and TRBJ1-2, with a weak D call TRBD1 (5 bases). V was cut by 2 bases and J by 2 bases, with 7 bases left in between. The CDR3 is made up of 13 amino acids. Looked up from germline, CDR1 is SGHRS and CDR2 is YFSETQ. CDR3 residues: CASSLGHNYGYTF. CDR3 bases: TGCGCCAGCAGCTTAGGACACAACTATGGCTACACCTTC.

The chain carries TRBV29-1 and TRBJ2-3; D is perhaps TRBD2 (6 bases). The V end lost 3 bases, the J end lost 2 bases, and 12 bases lay between the germline ends. This CDR3 is 14 amino acids long. Looked up from germline, CDR1 is SQVTM and CDR2 is ANQGSEA. The CDR3 sequence is CSVDRRGNTDTQYF. CDR3 DNA: TGCAGCGTTGATCGCCGGGGGAACACAGATACGCAGTATTTT.

This chain connects TRBV6-1 to TRBJ2-1; 7 nucleotides align to TRBD1. The germline V gene has CDR1 MNHNS and CDR2 SASEGT. The CDR3 consists of 15 residues. With V trimmed by 6 bases and J by 7 bases, 12 bases remained unmatched. The CDR3 is CASRVGGVGLNEQFF. The CDR3 DNA reads TGTGCCAGCAGAGTAGGGGGCGTGGGTCTGAATGAGCAGTTCTTC.

This clone was seen a single time. Mismatch with germline at one junction end may stem from a read error. This rearrangement joins TRBV7-9 to TRBJ1-2; D might be TRBD1 (6 bases). In germline, CDR1 is SEHNR, CDR2 FQNEAQ (reference sequence). The length of the CDR3 is 12 residues. The CDR3 sequence: CASSDGSGQRAF. CDR3 sequence (DNA): TGTGCCAGCAGTGACGGTTCGGGACAACGGGCCTTC.

The chain recombines TRBV9 with TRBJ1-1; D gene ambiguous. This CDR3 comprises 13 residues. Trimming removed 4 bases from V and 0 bases from J, with 7 bases in between. Looked up from germline, CDR1 is SGDLS and CDR2 is YYNGEE. The CDR3 bases are TGTGCCAGCAGCTTATTAATGAACACTGAAGCTTTCTTT. Its protein product is CASSLLMNTEAFF.

This clone was seen more than once but under ten times. The chain is built from TRBV29-1 and TRBJ2-3; TRBD1 matches 10 bases. The CDR3 is made up of 14 amino acids. Germline CDR1 reads SQVTM; CDR2 reads ANQGSEA. The ends lost 7 bases at V and 2 bases at J; junction bases unmatched: 6. The CDR3 bases are TGCAGCGGGCGTGACAGGGGGCCCACAGATACGCAGTATTTT. This gives the protein CSGRDRGPTDTQYF.

This clone occurred a few times. The rearrangement links TRBV29-1 to TRBJ2-7; 9 bases agree with TRBD2. The germline gives CDR1 SQVTM, CDR2 ANQGSEA. V trimming: 5 bases; J trimming: 4 bases; junction bases outside the gene matches: 6. This CDR3 comprises 13 residues. CDR3 sequence (DNA): TGCAGCGTTTGCCTAGCGGGGAAATACGAGCAGTACTTC. Residues: CSVCLAGKYEQYF.

V is TRBV11-1 and J is TRBJ2-5; TRBD1 agrees at 8 bases. Trimming at V came to 5 bases and at J to 5 bases, leaving 7 bases not matched to a gene. This CDR3 is built from 14 residues. CDR1 SGHAT and CDR2 FQDESV come from the germline V gene (reference sequence). CDR3 sequence reads: CASSDRGRSETQYF. CDR3 nucleotide sequence: TGTGCCAGCAGCGACAGGGGAAGAAGCGAGACCCAGTACTTC.